A single sample gave rise to the 20 T cell receptor beta chains below, sequenced in a study of early stage breast cancer tumors. Method: immunoSEQ multiplex PCR; TCRdb's copy keeps in-frame clones and lacks some. Found here are fewer than 90,000 clones, roughly three quarters of them singletons; the top ten hold under 4%. The sample comprised blood. The receptor set was obtained from a person in their 60s with breast cancer.

V and J are TRBV6-1 and TRBJ2-7; TRBD1 matches at 10 bases. J was trimmed by 3 bases and V by 6 bases; bases with no gene match: 5. Germline V gives CDR1 MNHNS, CDR2 SASEGT. The CDR3 sequence is 14 residues long. For the CDR3, the DNA is TGTGCCAGCAGGCCGGGACAGGGGTTCTACGAGCAGTACTTC. Its protein is CASRPGQGFYEQYF.

The chain employs TRBV11-1 and TRBJ2-3, with D maybe TRBD1 (5 bases). CDR1 is SGHAT, CDR2 FQDESV, per germline (reference sequence). The V end lost 3 bases, the J end lost 0 bases, and 7 bases lay between the germline ends. The CDR3 loop spans 14 amino acids. In DNA form, the CDR3 reads TGTGCCAGCAGCTTCAGGGCTAGCACAGATACGCAGTATTTT. Its protein product is CASSFRASTDTQYF.

This chain uses TRBV2 with TRBJ2-7, with 7 bases fitting TRBD1. The CDR3 totals 14 residues. CDR1 is SNHLY, CDR2 FYNNEI, per germline. V dropped 8 bases and J dropped 5; count of bases not matched to a gene: 12. CDR3 residues: CASGLFTGADEQYF. The DNA of the CDR3 is TGTGCCAGCGGGCTATTTACAGGGGCGGACGAGCAGTACTTC.

The chain links TRBV2 to TRBJ1-1, with TRBD1 matching over 9 bases. The V and J ends lost 7 bases and 6 bases, in that order; junction bases with no gene match: 6. The germline V gene encodes CDR1 SNHLY and CDR2 FYNNEI. The CDR3 runs 13 residues. The CDR3 is CASKGQGGAEAFF. The CDR3 DNA reads TGTGCCAGCAAGGGACAGGGAGGAGCTGAAGCTTTCTTT.

This chain connects TRBV2 to TRBJ1-4; no reliable D call. This CDR3 region has 12 residues. The germline V gene encodes CDR1 SNHLY and CDR2 FYNNEI. Trimming shortened V by 6 bases and J by 7 bases, and 9 bases separated the two germline ends. The CDR3 sequence: CASSDRPEKLFF. The CDR3 coding sequence is TGTGCCAGCAGCGATAGACCTGAAAAACTGTTTTTT. Full variable domain (missing parts from reference TRBV2 and TRBJ1-4): EPEVTQTPSHQVTQMGQEVILRCVPISNHLYFYWYRQILGQKVEFLVSFYNNEISEKSEIFDDQFSVERPDGSNFTLKIRSTKLEDSAMYFCASSDRPEKLFFGSGTQLSVL.

Note on this clone: Different DNA sequences within this sample yield the same CDR3. The V gene is TRBV2, the J gene TRBJ2-1; no reliable D call. V was trimmed by 5 bases and J by 3 bases, leaving 5 bases between them. The CDR3 has 12 residues. The germline gives CDR1 SNHLY, CDR2 FYNNEI. The CDR3 nucleotides are TGTGCCAGCAGTCCCGGCTACAATGAGCAGTTCTTC. This sequence encodes CASSPGYNEQFF.

The chain combines TRBV9 with TRBJ2-2; D is unresolved. The CDR3 extends over 12 amino acids. V gave up 2 bases and J gave up 4 bases, with 3 bases separating them. CDR1 is SGDLS and CDR2 is YYNGEE in the germline V gene. CDR3: CASSVATGELFF. The CDR3 coding sequence is TGTGCCAGCAGCGTGGCCACCGGGGAGCTGTTTTTT.

The chain has TRBV7-8 and TRBJ2-7; D is unresolved. Germline V gives CDR1 SGHVS, CDR2 FQNEAQ. V was clipped by 1 base and J by 5 bases, with 9 bases between them. This CDR3 spans 13 amino acids. The CDR3 DNA follows: TGTGCCAGCAGCTTAGGTGACGGTAACGAGCAGTACTTC. It translates to CASSLGDGNEQYF.

The chain is built from TRBV28 and TRBJ1-1, with a possible D match to TRBD1 (5 bases). The V gene lost 5 bases and the J gene lost 1 base, with 14 bases spanning the gap. The length of the CDR3 is 15 residues. Germline V gene data show CDR1 as MDHEN and CDR2 as SYDVKM. The CDR3 loop is CASSPTEGWNTEAFF. DNA for the CDR3: TGTGCCAGCAGTCCAACCGAGGGGTGGAACACTGAAGCTTTCTTT.

The V gene is TRBV9, the J gene TRBJ1-1, with a possible D match to TRBD1 (5 bases). Germline CDR1 reads SGDLS; CDR2 reads YYNGEE. Between the trimmed V and J ends, which lost 3 bases and 1 base, there was a span of 10 bases. The CDR3 spans 14 residues. CDR3 sequence (DNA): TGTGCCAGCAGCGCGGGGGTGGGGAACACTGAAGCTTTCTTT. Protein product: CASSAGVGNTEAFF.

In its sample, this clone was seen once. V gene TRBV28 combines with J gene TRBJ2-7; D perhaps matches TRBD2 (7 bases). The CDR3 runs to 13 residues. Germline V CDR1 and CDR2: MDHEN, SYDVKM. The germline V and J ends were trimmed by 10 bases and 5 bases, with 18 bases remaining between them. CDR3 nucleotide sequence: TGTGCCACCAAGGGGGGGGCAATCGACGAGCAGTACTTC. Its translation is CATKGGAIDEQYF.

The chain is built from TRBV19 and TRBJ1-2; TRBD1 aligns across 11 bases. The CDR3 extends over 14 amino acids. After removal of 3 bases from V and 8 bases from J, the junction contained 5 bases not matched to a gene. Looked up from germline, CDR1 is LNHDA and CDR2 is SQIVND (reference sequence). The CDR3 is CASSIPGQGDGYTF. As DNA, the CDR3 is TGTGCCAGTAGTATCCCGGGACAGGGGGACGGCTACACCTTC.

J is TRBJ2-3 and V is TRBV5-8; 10 nucleotides align to TRBD2. Germline trimming cut 1 base from V and 5 bases from J; bases unmatched to any gene: 7. Germline V gene sequence: CDR1 SGHTS, CDR2 YDEGEE. The CDR3 extends over 16 amino acids. In nucleotides, the CDR3 is TGTGCCAGCAGCTTGACTAGCGGGACTCTGGGAGATACGCAGTATTTT. Encoded protein: CASSLTSGTLGDTQYF.

The chain employs TRBV27 and TRBJ2-1, with 7 bases identical to TRBD2. The CDR3 consists of 18 residues. Germline CDR1 is MNHEY and CDR2 is SMNVEV (reference sequence). Trimming took 5 bases from V and 0 from J; bases not matched to a gene: 13. This chain's CDR3 is CASSLQAGPSSSYNEQFF. In DNA, the CDR3 is TGTGCCAGCAGTCTCCAAGCGGGACCGTCTAGCTCCTACAATGAGCAGTTCTTC.

V is TRBV7-8 and J is TRBJ2-5; TRBD2 matches 7 bases. Trimming removed 2 bases from V and 5 bases from J; junction bases left unmatched: 8. This CDR3 has 15 amino acids. Germline loops: CDR1 SGHVS, CDR2 FQNEAQ. CDR3 in DNA: TGTGCCAGCAGCTTACGGCTAGCGGCGCGCGAGACCCAGTACTTC. It specifies CASSLRLAARETQYF.

This chain connects TRBV27 to TRBJ2-1; 13 nucleotides agree with TRBD2. The CDR3 consists of 15 residues. The J segment lost 5 bases and the V segment lost 8 bases, leaving 6 bases of the junction unmatched. CDR1 and CDR2 (germline): MNHEY, SMNVEV (reference sequence). The CDR3 sequence: CASALGTSGNNEQFF. The CDR3 region has the DNA TGTGCCAGCGCATTAGGGACTAGCGGGAACAATGAGCAGTTCTTC.

The chain combines TRBV7-9 with TRBJ2-1; 11 bases are shared with TRBD1. Germline V gene data show CDR1 as SEHNR and CDR2 as FQNEAQ (reference sequence). The V segment lost 6 bases and the J segment 5 bases; nucleotides outside the gene matches: 6. The CDR3 consists of 15 residues. The CDR3 loop reads CASRSPGQGDNEQFF. The CDR3 nucleotides are TGTGCCAGCAGATCCCCGGGACAGGGGGACAATGAGCAGTTCTTC.

The rearrangement uses TRBV11-1 and TRBJ1-1, with D hard to call. The CDR3 is made up of 11 amino acids. The ends were cut back, 8 bases at V and 1 base at J, with 5 bases in the middle. Germline V gene lookup returns CDR1 SGHAT and CDR2 FQDESV (reference sequence). DNA of the CDR3: TGTGCCAGCGAGGGGAACACTGAAGCTTTCTTT. This encodes CASEGNTEAFF.

This clone was detected only a few times. V and J are TRBV6-1 and TRBJ1-5, with D possibly TRBD1 on 5 matching bases. V was shortened by 6 bases and J by 6 bases, with 12 bases between the two germline ends. This CDR3 has 13 residues. Germline V gene sequence: CDR1 MNHNS, CDR2 SASEGT. DNA for the CDR3: TGTGCCAGCAGCCGGGGGGAAGGTCAGCCCCAGCATTTT. Its protein is CASSRGEGQPQHF.

This rearrangement joins TRBV28 to TRBJ2-2; 9 bases line up with TRBD2. The germline gives CDR1 MDHEN, CDR2 SYDVKM. The CDR3 extends over 15 amino acids. The trim removed 10 bases at V and 4 bases at J, leaving 10 bases unmatched. The CDR3 DNA sequence: TGTGCCACCCTTAGCGGGAGAGACGGCACCGGGGAGCTGTTTTTT. Protein: CATLSGRDGTGELFF. Filled out from reference TRBV28 and TRBJ2-2, the complete variable domain reads DVKVTQSSRYLVKRTGEKVFLECVQDMDHENMFWYRQDPGLGLRLIYFSYDVKMKEKGDIPEGYSVSREKKERFSLILESASTNQTSMYLCATLSGRDGTGELFFGEGSRLTVL.